This T cell receptor beta chain derives from a study of blood T cell repertoires in COVID-19. Turning to the study itself: The samples span acute and convalescent COVID-19 from the United States, Italy and Spain. T cells, B-cell-depleted T cells, or PBMCs provided the cDNA or gDNA that served as material.

Enrollees, about 18 to 90 years old, lived in 24 US areas. This clone came up once. Generated by immunoSEQ multiplex PCR, the TCRdb table keeps only in-frame clones and is missing some. The table shows 300,000 to 400,000 clones, with 85% occurring only once. There are 17 residues in the CDR3. Per germline, CDR1 LGHDT and CDR2 YNNKEL (reference sequence). Trimming left V 0 bases short and J 2 bases short, with 14 bases between. The TCR originated in a woman younger than 45 who had been exposed to COVID-19. The sequenced sample was PBMCs or T cells enriched from blood (not recorded which). The chain combines TRBV3-1 (or the pseudogene TRBV3-2) with TRBJ2-1; D is unclear. DNA for the CDR3: TGTGCCAGCAGCCAAGACTCGGTAGCAAGGCCCTACAATGAGCAGTTCTTC. This codes for CASSQDSVARPYNEQFF.